This TCR beta chain was sequenced for a study of T cells after posttransplantation cyclophosphamide. Notes on the study in general: After PTCy, TRB diversity resembled that of CNI/methotrexate controls. Skin or GI-infiltrating T cells shared few TRB sequences with blood.

The germline gives CDR1 MNHEY, CDR2 SVGEGT. This CDR3 has 17 residues. Trimming stripped 5 bases from V and 0 bases from J, with 17 bases between. The protocol was immunoSEQ multiplex PCR, while the TCRdb copy is restricted to in-frame clones and leaves out a portion. The data show around 35,000 clones, with none appearing a single time. This clone was detected many times. Its specificity is not known. The sequence came from a woman aged 45-59 years in good health and a related stem cell transplant donor. The chain recombines TRBV6-2 or TRBV6-3 with TRBJ2-1; a weak D match, TRBD1 (5 bases). The specimen sequenced was PBMCs. In DNA, the CDR3 is TGTGCCAGCAGTCCCCAGACAGTCACGAGCTCCTACAATGAGCAGTTCTTC. It codes for CASSPQTVTSSYNEQFF.